The clone carrying this T cell receptor (beta chain) is a singleton in its sample. The sample originates from a study of T cells in tumors after PD-1 blockade. Study details: Some patients also took daily vismodegib 150 mg during anti-PD-1 treatment.

The CDR3 has 15 amino acids. Trimming removed 0 bases at V and 5 bases at J, with 12 bases between. Germline CDR1 SGDLS, CDR2 YYNGEE. The table came from immunoSEQ multiplex PCR; TCRdb's copy has only in-frame clones and leaves some out. Among about 20,000 clones, roughly 78% were seen once, and the ten largest hold 26%. Specimen: PBMCs, collected before anti-PD-1 treatment. The rearrangement links TRBV9 to TRBJ2-4, with D unclear. This receptor was identified in a human donor with basal cell carcinoma. The CDR3 region is CASSVGETEQNIQYF. The CDR3 nucleotides read TGTGCCAGCAGCGTAGGAGAGACCGAGCAAAACATTCAGTACTTC.